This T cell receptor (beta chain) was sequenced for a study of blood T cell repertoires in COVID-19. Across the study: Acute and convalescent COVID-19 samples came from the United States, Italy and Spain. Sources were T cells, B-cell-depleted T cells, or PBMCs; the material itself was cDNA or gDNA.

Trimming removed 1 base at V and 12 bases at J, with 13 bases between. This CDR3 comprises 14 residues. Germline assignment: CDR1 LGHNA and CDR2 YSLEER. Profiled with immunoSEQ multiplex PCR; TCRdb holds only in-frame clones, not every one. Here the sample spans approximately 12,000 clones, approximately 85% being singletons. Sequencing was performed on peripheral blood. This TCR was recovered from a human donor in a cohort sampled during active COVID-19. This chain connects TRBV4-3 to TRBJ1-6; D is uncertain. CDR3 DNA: TGCGCCAGCAGCCAAGTGCGTGAGGCGGGACCCCTCCACTTT. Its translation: CASSQVREAGPLHF.